Listed here are 2 T cell receptor beta chains from one sample, sequenced in a study of CD8 T cells in ankylosing spondylitis. Study-wide points: It appeared that ankylosing spondylitis blood was characterized by a TCR beta motif of under ten highly homologous variants.

TCRdb analysed the 5' RACE reads with MiXCR anew, one entry per CDR3 protein. The sample has 470,000 or so distinct CDR3 sequences, roughly a quarter seen once. Their cognate antigens are unknown. Material for sequencing was blood, either unsorted or a sorted T cell fraction (not recorded which). These receptors were taken from a male donor with ankylosing spondylitis.

The V gene is TRBV11-2, the J gene TRBJ2-2; a possible D gene is TRBD1 (6 bases). Trimming shortened V by 4 bases and J by 0 bases, and 12 bases separated the two germline ends. Per germline, CDR1 SGHAT and CDR2 FQNNGV. The CDR3 has 16 residues. CDR3 loop: CASSSPTGANTGELFF. The CDR3 region has the DNA TGTGCCAGCAGCTCGCCGACAGGAGCGAACACCGGGGAGCTGTTTTTT.

This clonotype was observed once. The chain combines TRBV7-9 with TRBJ2-1; TRBD2 agrees at 7 bases. V was pared by 5 bases and J by 8 bases, with 15 bases of the junction left unmatched. There are 16 residues in the CDR3. The germline CDR1 and CDR2 sequences are SEHNR and FQNEAQ (reference sequence). The CDR3 reads CASSPGVSGAAYEQFF. The DNA of the CDR3 is TGTGCCAGCAGCCCGGGGGTAAGCGGGGCGGCCTATGAGCAGTTCTTC.